Each of the 10 T cell receptor beta chains below was sequenced from the same sample in a study of OX40 agonist ivuxolimab in advanced cancers. Assay: immunoSEQ multiplex PCR; the TCRdb copy retains only in-frame clones and omits some. The sample shows some 76,000 clones, more than 75% of them seen only once. Sequencing used CD4+ or CD8+ T cells sorted from blood, obtained in a trial of the OX40 agonist ivuxolimab. These receptor sequences come from an adult with an advanced solid tumor such as melanoma, head and neck, liver or kidney cancer.

The chain recombines TRBV5-4 with TRBJ2-3; 9 bases fit TRBD2. V trimming: 3 bases; J trimming: 1 base; junction bases outside the gene matches: 6. Germline V gene data show CDR1 as SGHNT and CDR2 as YYREEE (reference sequence). The CDR3 consists of 16 residues. In DNA, the CDR3 is TGTGCCAGCAGCTCCACTAGGACTAGCGGCACAGATACGCAGTATTTT. The encoded protein is CASSSTRTSGTDTQYF.

The CDR3 DNA follows: TGTGCCAGCAAGTTCGGGACAGTCCGAGGGACTGAAGCTTTCTTT. Its protein is CASKFGTVRGTEAFF. V is TRBV6-6 and J is TRBJ1-1; 7 positions agree with TRBD1. This CDR3 spans 15 amino acids. V was clipped by 7 bases and J by 5 bases; unmatched bases: 13. CDR1 and CDR2 (germline): MNHNY, SVGAGI (reference sequence).

The chain is built from TRBV18 and TRBJ2-1; 11 nucleotides line up with TRBD2. J gave up 0 bases and V 3 bases, and 4 bases lay outside the gene matches. Germline CDR1 reads KGHSH; CDR2 reads LQKENI. CDR3 length: 17 residues. The CDR3 bases are TGTGCCAGCTCACCGCGACTAGCGGGAACCTCCTACAATGAGCAGTTCTTC. Translation: CASSPRLAGTSYNEQFF.

The CDR3 DNA sequence: TGCGCCAGCAGCCAAGGGACTAGCGGGAATGCAGATACGCAGTATTTT. Amino acid sequence: CASSQGTSGNADTQYF. This sequence joins TRBV4-1 and TRBJ2-3; 12 nucleotides agree with TRBD2. CDR1 is MGHRA, CDR2 YSYEKL, per germline. This CDR3 is 16 amino acids long. V lost 1 base and J lost 4; bases outside the gene matches: 3.

The chain joins TRBV6-5 to TRBJ2-5, with D possibly being TRBD1 (5 bases). The CDR3 totals 14 residues. Germline V gene lookup returns CDR1 MNHEY and CDR2 SVGAGI. Trimming shortened V by 4 bases and J by 5 bases, and 14 bases separated the two germline ends. CDR3 in amino acids: CASSSRQPRETQYF. As DNA, the CDR3 is TGTGCCAGCAGTTCCCGACAGCCAAGGGAGACCCAGTACTTC.

The CDR3 region is CASSRSGLLRHEQFF. For the CDR3, the DNA is TGTGCCAGCAGCCGATCGGGACTCCTGCGTCATGAGCAGTTCTTC. The chain combines TRBV7-9 with TRBJ2-1; TRBD2 might be the D (6 bases). CDR1 SEHNR and CDR2 FQNEAQ come from the germline V gene (reference sequence). V dropped 5 bases and J dropped 8 bases, with 19 bases sitting between them. The CDR3 is 15 amino acids.

The V and J genes are TRBV18 and TRBJ2-3; 10 nucleotides align to TRBD2. The CDR3 sequence is 15 residues long. Losses at the gene ends were 3 bases for V and 6 bases for J; bases not matched to a gene: 6. Germline CDR1 KGHSH, CDR2 LQKENI. The DNA for the CDR3 is TGTGCCAGCTCACCTCCTAGCGGGAGATCTGATACGCAGTATTTT. It translates to CASSPPSGRSDTQYF.

The chain links TRBV9 to TRBJ2-7; 7 positions agree with TRBD2. V gave up 1 base and J gave up 6 bases; unmatched junction bases: 7. Per germline, CDR1 SGDLS and CDR2 YYNGEE. The CDR3 spans 14 residues. The CDR3 region has the DNA TGTGCCAGCAGCGTAAGGTGGGAGGGCCTCGAGCAGTACTTC. Protein product: CASSVRWEGLEQYF.

The chain couples TRBV7-9 to TRBJ1-2; D call uncertain. The CDR3 sequence is 13 residues long. Trimming cost V 5 bases and J 3 bases, with 10 bases left between them. The germline CDR1 and CDR2 sequences are SEHNR and FQNEAQ (reference sequence). CDR3 residues: CASSPNTDYGYTF. CDR3 DNA sequence: TGTGCCAGCAGCCCAAACACGGACTATGGCTACACCTTC.

The chain uses TRBV5-4 and TRBJ2-3; 7 bases match TRBD2. This CDR3 is built from 17 residues. Germline trimming cut 4 bases from V and 0 bases from J; bases unmatched to any gene: 11. Germline CDR1 reads SGHNT; CDR2 reads YYREEE (reference sequence). The CDR3 region is CASSGRRGDRSTDTQYF. CDR3 in DNA: TGTGCCAGCAGCGGCCGTCGGGGGGACCGTAGCACAGATACGCAGTATTTT.